This TCR beta chain was sequenced in a study of cytomegalovirus exposure and HLA in healthy donors (dated by TCRdb to 2017 to 2019). Notes on the research overall: A later analysis indicated that the 130 or so validation repertoires were generated on the platform also employed for the 650 to 850 repertoires of the first cohort. The study aimed to test whether cataloging public T cell receptors could reveal signatures of past pathogen exposure. Besides the first cohort of about 730 subjects, a separate validation cohort made up of over 95 different subjects was used. The study combined high-throughput TCR immunosequencing, statistical association of individual TCRs with disease status, and machine learning to predict cytomegalovirus infection status. What the work shows at the level of the full study, not this receptor alone: All 110 or so repertoires were used to score co-occurrence in the validation cohort in a later analysis, because that analysis had no HLA typing for the cohort. Of the cluster scores, 94% were above 0 in a later analysis, which found that TCRs clustered in the first cohort also tended to co-occur in the 95 to 150 validation repertoires. Three of the identified cytomegalovirus-associated TCR beta chains were confirmed in vitro to be specific for cytomegalovirus antigens. The authors suggested that the approach could potentially be generalized to other disease states and immunological phenotypes. The study listed 150 to 200 TCR beta chains as associated with cytomegalovirus. Most TCR sequences were seen in very few donors, while some public TCRs were found in many individuals. The classifier was reported to diagnose cytomegalovirus status with high specificity and sensitivity in both the original and validation cohorts.

CDR1 and CDR2 are drawn from the germline V gene: SGDLS, YYNGEE. The cysteine opens and the phenylalanine closes a CDR3 of 15 amino acids. Just the 45-base CDR3 DNA is kept, in frame starting at base 1. V loses 4 bases, J loses 2 bases, and the germline ends lie 15 bases apart. Separate from the roughly 630-subject first cohort, the validation cohort of 120 subjects was the group to which the donors belonged. Concerning this clone: Its antigen target is currently unknown. The record has no base qualities; no much larger clone is one base away.

The library was built by means of the immunoSEQ multiplex PCR assay. On the authors' methods: A statistical classification framework was built to diagnose cytomegalovirus status from the catalog of TCR beta chain sequences. As stored in TCRdb, this immuneACCESS dataset retains in-frame rearrangements with V and J assigned. A fraction of the clones does not appear; measured against another copy, unresolved V genes explain less than half of the discrepancy, and the remainder lacks a known reason. V, J and clone size were drawn from that table, and D and trimming were deduced from the DNA. The sample yields fewer than 140,000 clones; about 87% were counted once. The ten largest clonotypes hold roughly 2% of the sample.

The sequencing sample was made of PBMCs. This receptor was identified in a woman younger than 35 in good health and CMV-seropositive. The chain links TRBV9 with TRBJ2-5; the D gene cannot be named for sure. The nucleotides read TGTGCCAGCAGCCCCCCCCAGGCCTCTCAAGAGACCCAGTACTTC. It codes for CASSPPQASQETQYF.